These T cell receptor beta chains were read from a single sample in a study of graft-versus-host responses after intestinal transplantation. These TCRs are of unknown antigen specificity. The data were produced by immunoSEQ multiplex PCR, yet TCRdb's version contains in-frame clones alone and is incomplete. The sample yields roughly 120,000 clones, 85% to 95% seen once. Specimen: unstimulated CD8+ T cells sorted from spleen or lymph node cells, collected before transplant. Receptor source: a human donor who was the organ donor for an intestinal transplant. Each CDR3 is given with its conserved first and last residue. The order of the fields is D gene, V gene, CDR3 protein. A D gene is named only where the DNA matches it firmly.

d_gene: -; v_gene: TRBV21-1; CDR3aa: CASSTHRDREMDYGYTF
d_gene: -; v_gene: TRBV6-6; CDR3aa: CASSYPGELFF
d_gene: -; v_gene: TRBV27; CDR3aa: CASSLSRDNQPQHF
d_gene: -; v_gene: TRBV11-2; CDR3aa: CASSRSGYEQYF
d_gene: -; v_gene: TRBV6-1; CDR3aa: CASRAPTSYEQYF
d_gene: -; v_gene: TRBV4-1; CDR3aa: CASSQDRGRETQYF
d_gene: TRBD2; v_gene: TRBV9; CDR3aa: CASSVEREGPNEQYF
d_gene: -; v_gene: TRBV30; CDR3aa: CAWDSGVMNTEAFF
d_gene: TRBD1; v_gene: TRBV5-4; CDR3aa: CASSHDRANTEAFF
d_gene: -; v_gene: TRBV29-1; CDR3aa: CSVEIGSSYEQYF
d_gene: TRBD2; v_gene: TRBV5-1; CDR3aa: CTSSVTGLAVYNEQFF
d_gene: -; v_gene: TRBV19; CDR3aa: CASSIAVGQGTREQYF
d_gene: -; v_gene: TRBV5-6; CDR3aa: CASSDPIGDTQYF
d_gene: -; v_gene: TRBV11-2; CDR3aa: CASSLNLAGARRTDTQYF
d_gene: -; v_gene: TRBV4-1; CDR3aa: CASSQGEGNQPQHF
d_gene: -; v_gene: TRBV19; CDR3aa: CASSRHNPMNTEAFF
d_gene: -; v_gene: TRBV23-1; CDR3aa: CASSQSPLRAGAMNTEAFF
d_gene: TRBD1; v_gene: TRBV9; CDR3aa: CASSGQGETQYF
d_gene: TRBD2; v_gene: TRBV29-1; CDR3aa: CSVEDQERGIEETQYF
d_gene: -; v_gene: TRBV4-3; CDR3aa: CASSGTLSYEQYF
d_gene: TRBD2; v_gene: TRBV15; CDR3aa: CATSRGAGLNEQYF
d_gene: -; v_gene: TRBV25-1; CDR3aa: CASSEWEVSGANVLTF
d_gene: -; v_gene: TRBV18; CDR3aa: CASSSLQVSSLGSPQDEQFF
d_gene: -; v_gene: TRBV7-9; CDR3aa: CASSLGRAPPYNEQFF
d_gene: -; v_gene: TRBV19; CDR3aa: CASSWGGSGNQPQHF
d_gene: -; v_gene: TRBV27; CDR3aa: CASSQYSGRPGTEAFF